The 32 T cell receptor beta chains in this list originate from one sample, sequenced in a study of T cell responses to AZD1222 COVID-19 vaccine. This table comes from immunoSEQ multiplex PCR, and its TCRdb copy is limited to in-frame clones, with some not included. The sample lists roughly 150,000 clones; about 91% were seen once. The sample in question was peripheral blood, obtained 28 days after the second AZD1222 dose. The receptor source for this set is an adult who received the AZD1222 COVID-19 vaccine.

The chain joins TRBV6-6 to TRBJ1-3, with 10 bases lining up with TRBD1. The CDR3 totals 16 residues. V was pared by 5 bases and J by 3 bases, with 7 bases of the junction left unmatched. Germline-derived CDR1 and CDR2 are MNHNY and SVGAGI (reference sequence). The CDR3 sequence is CASSGTGEGSGNTIYF. The CDR3 DNA sequence: TGTGCCAGCAGTGGGACAGGGGAAGGTAGTGGAAACACCATATATTTT.

This sequence joins TRBV10-3 and TRBJ1-6; D unresolved. Trimming took 11 bases from V and 0 from J, leaving 8 bases between them. Germline assignment: CDR1 ENHRY and CDR2 SYGVKD. The CDR3 length is 13 residues. The chain's CDR3 is CASAGSYNSPLHF. For the CDR3, the DNA is TGTGCCTCGGCGGGCTCCTATAATTCACCCCTCCACTTT.

The rearrangement links TRBV14 to TRBJ1-2, with unresolved D. CDR3 length equals 15 residues. Germline CDR1 and CDR2: SGHDN and FVKESK. V lost 5 bases and J lost 4, with 17 bases in between. CDR3 sequence (DNA): TGTGCCAGCAGCTCCACACGCGTTTACCTCTATGGCTACACCTTC. Translation gives CASSSTRVYLYGYTF.

V is TRBV6-6 and J is TRBJ2-5; unclear D gene. The germline V gene encodes CDR1 MNHNY and CDR2 SVGAGI (reference sequence). Trimming stripped 5 bases from V and 3 bases from J, with 7 bases between. The CDR3 has 12 residues. The CDR3 DNA sequence: TGTGCCAGCAGTGACCACAAAGAGACCCAGTACTTC. Translation: CASSDHKETQYF.

To note about this clone: The same CDR3 is also encoded by other DNA sequences in this sample. This chain uses TRBV11-3 with TRBJ1-1; D remains unclear. CDR1 and CDR2 from the germline V gene are SGHNT and YENEEA. Between the trimmed V and J ends, which lost 3 bases and 1 base, there was a span of 6 bases. The CDR3 totals 13 residues. In DNA form, the CDR3 reads TGTGCCAGCAGCTTGGCAGGGAACACTGAAGCTTTCTTT. It yields the protein CASSLAGNTEAFF.

J is TRBJ2-3 and V is TRBV11-3; 9 bases match TRBD2. The CDR3 totals 16 residues. The germline CDR1 and CDR2 sequences are SGHNT and YENEEA. J lost 5 bases, V lost 2 bases, and 8 bases had no gene match. For the CDR3, the DNA is TGTGCCAGCAGCTTATCGGGCGGGGGGGCAGGAGATACGCAGTATTTT. Its protein product is CASSLSGGGAGDTQYF.

The chain uses TRBV7-6 and TRBJ1-5; TRBD1 agrees at 7 bases. This CDR3 is 15 amino acids long. The trim removed 1 base at V and 3 bases at J, leaving 3 bases unmatched. Germline V gives CDR1 SGHVS, CDR2 FNYEAQ. In nucleotides, the CDR3 is TGTGCCAGCAGCTTAGAACAGGGGTTCAATCAGCCCCAGCATTTT. Translating it yields CASSLEQGFNQPQHF.

The rearrangement uses TRBV18 and TRBJ1-1, with D unresolved. Trimming stripped 7 bases from V and 3 bases from J, with 9 bases between. The CDR3 covers 12 residues. CDR1 and CDR2 from the germline V gene are KGHSH and LQKENI. CDR3 sequence (DNA): TGTGCCAGCTTCACCGACGACACTGAAGCTTTCTTT. It codes for CASFTDDTEAFF.

The chain combines TRBV11-2 with TRBJ1-4; no firm D call. V was clipped by 0 bases and J by 5 bases, with 13 bases between them. Germline V gene data show CDR1 as SGHAT and CDR2 as FQNNGV. CDR3 length: 16 residues. CDR3 bases: TGTGCCAGCAGCTTAGATTGGAGTGTGTCAAATGAAAAACTGTTTTTT. Protein product: CASSLDWSVSNEKLFF.

The V call is TRBV5-1, the J call TRBJ1-2, with TRBD1 identical over 7 bases. J lost 1 base, V lost 1 base, and 4 bases had no gene match. This CDR3 region has 15 residues. CDR1 and CDR2 (germline): SGHRS, YFSETQ. CDR3 nucleotide sequence: TGCGCCAGCAGCTTGCAGACAGGGCATAACTATGGCTACACCTTC. It is translated as CASSLQTGHNYGYTF.

This sequence joins TRBV12-5 and TRBJ1-3; D not resolved. Trimming left V 1 base short and J 0 bases short, with 10 bases between. CDR3 length: 16 amino acids. Germline CDR1 reads LGHNT; CDR2 reads FRNRAP. The CDR3 bases are TGTGCTAGTGGTTTGGCTATAGGCTCCTCTGGAAACACCATATATTTT. This encodes CASGLAIGSSGNTIYF.

The V gene is TRBV7-2, the J gene TRBJ2-7; 8 bases line up with TRBD2. This CDR3 comprises 13 residues. The V gene's germline CDR1 is SGHTA and CDR2 FQGNSA. The junction had 2 bases not matched to a gene; V was cut back by 3 bases and J by 4 bases. The DNA of the CDR3 is TGTGCCAGCAGCTTCAGCGGGGGTTACGAGCAGTACTTC. Translated: CASSFSGGYEQYF.

The V and J genes are TRBV9 and TRBJ2-7; D unresolved. Trimming removed 1 base at V and 0 bases at J, with 5 bases between. The germline V gene has CDR1 SGDLS and CDR2 YYNGEE. This CDR3 contains 13 residues. CDR3 DNA: TGTGCCAGCAGCGTAACGCCCTCCTACGAGCAGTACTTC. It translates to CASSVTPSYEQYF.

J is TRBJ2-2 and V is TRBV15; D not certain. The CDR3 sequence is 13 residues long. Germline V lookup: CDR1 LNHNV, CDR2 YYDKDF (reference sequence). V gave up 6 bases and J gave up 5 bases, with 10 bases separating them. CDR3 residues: CATSTSETGELFF. The CDR3 DNA reads TGTGCCACCAGTACGTCCGAAACCGGGGAGCTGTTTTTT.

V usage is TRBV4-1 and J usage is TRBJ1-1; D is possibly TRBD1 (5 bases). From germline, CDR1 is MGHRA and CDR2 YSYEKL. CDR3 length: 13 residues. Trimming left V 3 bases short and J 0 bases short, with 5 bases between. In DNA form, the CDR3 reads TGCGCCAGCAGCCAGACAGTGAACACTGAAGCTTTCTTT. The encoded protein is CASSQTVNTEAFF.

Turning to this clone: The same CDR3 is also encoded by other DNA sequences in this sample. The V call is TRBV30, the J call TRBJ2-7, with TRBD1 as a possible D gene (5 bases). Germline assignment: CDR1 GTSNPN and CDR2 SVGIG (reference sequence). The CDR3 consists of 12 residues. Deletions cut 3 bases from V and 4 bases from J, with 10 bases between. In nucleotides, the CDR3 is TGTGCCTGGAGCCCACAGGATTACGAGCAGTACTTC. It is translated as CAWSPQDYEQYF.

J is TRBJ1-2 and V is TRBV30; the match to TRBD1 covers 10 bases. Germline CDR1 reads GTSNPN; CDR2 reads SVGIG (reference sequence). This CDR3 has 14 residues. V trimming: 3 bases; J trimming: 0 bases; junction bases outside the gene matches: 1. CDR3 region: CAWRGTGANYGYTF. As DNA, the CDR3 is TGTGCCTGGAGGGGGACAGGGGCTAACTATGGCTACACCTTC.

CDR3 amino acids: CASSSGEVGEQYF. Here the CDR3 DNA reads TGTGCCAGCAGTTCCGGGGAGGTGGGCGAGCAGTACTTC. The chain uses TRBV6-5 and TRBJ2-7, with D maybe TRBD2 (6 bases). Between the trimmed V and J ends, which lost 4 bases and 6 bases, there was a span of 13 bases. CDR1 and CDR2 from the germline V gene are MNHEY and SVGAGI. The CDR3 has 13 amino acids.

The V call is TRBV5-5, the J call TRBJ2-4; TRBD2 is a possible D gene (7 bases). The CDR3 covers 15 residues. The V and J ends lost 3 bases and 7 bases respectively, with 17 bases between them. Germline assignment: CDR1 SGHKS and CDR2 YYEKEE (reference sequence). The CDR3 DNA sequence: TGTGCCAGCAGCTCGATCGGGGGGCAGATTAACATTCAGTACTTC. Translated: CASSSIGGQINIQYF.

V and J are TRBV5-1 and TRBJ1-6, with D tentatively TRBD1 (5 bases). The CDR3 spans 15 residues. Germline assignment: CDR1 SGHRS and CDR2 YFSETQ. Trimming shortened V by 4 bases and J by 7 bases, and 15 bases separated the two germline ends. CDR3 protein: CASSASAGRNSPLHF. The DNA of the CDR3 is TGCGCCAGCAGCGCCAGTGCAGGGAGGAATTCACCCCTCCACTTT.

The chain recombines TRBV19 with TRBJ1-5; unclear D gene. The germline CDR1 and CDR2 sequences are LNHDA and SQIVND (reference sequence). The CDR3 is 16 amino acids. V was pared by 4 bases and J by 0 bases, with 13 bases between. The DNA for the CDR3 is TGTGCCAGTAGTAACAACATTCTACATAGCAATCAGCCCCAGCATTTT. Amino acid sequence: CASSNNILHSNQPQHF. Full variable domain (rest looked up from reference TRBV19 and TRBJ1-5): DGGITQSPKYLFRKEGQNVTLSCEQNLNHDAMYWYRQDPGQGLRLIYYSQIVNDFQKGDIAEGYSVSREKKESFPLTVTSAQKNPTAFYLCASSNNILHSNQPQHFGDGTRLSIL.

V gene TRBV7-6 combines with J gene TRBJ1-2; D ambiguous. Trimming stripped 1 base from V and 3 bases from J, with 18 bases between. The CDR3 loop spans 17 amino acids. CDR1 and CDR2 (germline): SGHVS, FNYEAQ. The CDR3 spells CASSLEGYGAYDYGYTF. As DNA, the CDR3 is TGTGCCAGCAGCTTAGAGGGTTACGGAGCCTATGACTATGGCTACACCTTC.

The rearrangement links TRBV6-5 to TRBJ1-1; D uncertain. The CDR3 extends over 14 amino acids. Trimming took 2 bases from V and 3 from J, leaving 10 bases between them. In germline, CDR1 is MNHEY, CDR2 SVGAGI. For the CDR3, the DNA is TGTGCCAGCAGTTACGAGGGAGGTGACACTGAAGCTTTCTTT. Translation: CASSYEGGDTEAFF.

The chain employs TRBV5-6 and TRBJ1-1; 10 nucleotides match TRBD1. The germline V gene has CDR1 SGHDT and CDR2 YYEEEE. J gave up 1 base and V 0 bases, and 3 bases lay outside the gene matches. The CDR3 runs 16 residues. CDR3: CASSLVTGGGNTEAFF. In nucleotides, the CDR3 is TGTGCCAGCAGCTTGGTGACAGGGGGCGGGAACACTGAAGCTTTCTTT.

This chain links TRBV11-3 with TRBJ1-5; D is undetermined. V was trimmed by 5 bases and J by 0 bases, leaving 14 bases between them. Germline values: CDR1 SGHNT, CDR2 YENEEA. The CDR3 has 16 residues. CDR3 amino acids: CASSRSSNPSNQPQHF. The CDR3 bases are TGTGCCAGCAGCAGAAGCAGCAATCCTAGCAATCAGCCCCAGCATTTT.

The genes are TRBV9 and TRBJ1-1, with D maybe TRBD1 (5 bases). V gave up 0 bases and J gave up 4 bases, with 16 bases separating them. The germline CDR1 and CDR2 sequences are SGDLS and YYNGEE. The CDR3 totals 16 residues. The CDR3 coding sequence is TGTGCCAGCAGCGTAGAGGGGCCGGGAGGAGGCACTGAAGCTTTCTTT. Its translation is CASSVEGPGGGTEAFF.

The rearrangement uses TRBV1 and TRBJ2-7; the table's D gene call, TRBD1, was not cross checked with the DNA. TRBV1 is a listed pseudogene. CDR3 length: 14 residues. CDR3: CTSTLGTEDYEQYF. CDR3 DNA sequence: TGCACCAGCACCCTCGGGACAGAGGACTACGAGCAGTACTTC.

The V and J genes are TRBV13 and TRBJ2-5; a possible D gene is TRBD1 (7 bases). The germline CDR1 and CDR2 sequences are PRHDT and FYEKMQ (reference sequence). V lost 4 bases and J 12 bases, leaving 21 bases between the germline ends. The CDR3 spans 14 residues. As DNA, the CDR3 is TGTGCCAGCAGCTCTGCGGGGACAGCCACGACGAAGTACTTC. It is translated as CASSSAGTATTKYF. The entire variable domain, with the rest obtained from reference TRBV13 and TRBJ2-5, is as follows: AAGVIQSPRHLIKEKRETATLKCYPIPRHDTVYWYQQGPGQDPQFLISFYEKMQSDKGSIPDRFSAQQFSDYHSELNMSSLELGDSALYFCASSSAGTATTKYFGPGTRLLVL.

This chain joins TRBV7-9 and TRBJ2-3, with 9 nucleotides matching TRBD1. Per the germline V gene, CDR1 is SEHNR and CDR2 is FQNEAQ (reference sequence). The CDR3 covers 15 residues. J lost 0 bases, V lost 5 bases, and 3 bases had no gene match. CDR3 bases: TGTGCCAGCAGCCCACAGGGGGCAAGCACAGATACGCAGTATTTT. It is translated as CASSPQGASTDTQYF.

The CDR3 DNA reads as TGTGCCAGCTCACCACAGAGGACTAGCGGGGGCTACCAAGAGACCCAGTACTTC. This gives the protein CASSPQRTSGGYQETQYF. The V gene is TRBV18, the J gene TRBJ2-5; 13 bases map to TRBD2. V shed 1 base, J shed 0 bases, and the junction held 5 bases outside the gene matches. The CDR3 is 18 residues long. Germline assignment: CDR1 KGHSH and CDR2 LQKENI.

Concerning this clone itself: Germline and junction disagree at one end, which may indicate a read error. The rearrangement uses TRBV7-7 and TRBJ2-5; TRBD1 might be the D (6 bases). CDR3 length: 15 residues. CDR1 is SSHAT, CDR2 FNYEAQ, per germline (reference sequence). As DNA, the CDR3 is TGTGCTAGCAGCTCCGAAGCAGGGGTTCGGGAGACCCAGTACTTC. It yields the protein CASSSEAGVRETQYF.

V usage is TRBV2 and J usage is TRBJ1-4, with 7 bases identical to TRBD1. CDR3 length equals 16 residues. The germline V gene has CDR1 SNHLY and CDR2 FYNNEI. The junction had 9 bases not matched to a gene; V was cut back by 6 bases and J by 2 bases. CDR3 sequence reads: CASRARGEGTNEKLFF. CDR3 nucleotides: TGTGCCAGCAGGGCCAGGGGGGAGGGCACTAATGAAAAACTGTTTTTT.